This entry lists 23 T cell receptor beta chains sequenced from one sample in a study of cytomegalovirus exposure and HLA in healthy donors. The table came from immunoSEQ multiplex PCR; TCRdb's copy has only in-frame clones and leaves some out. The sample includes some 240,000 clones, roughly 80% of them seen just once. Sequences were obtained from PBMCs. These receptors were obtained from a young woman in good health and CMV-seronegative.

The J gene is TRBJ2-6, the V gene TRBV7-3, with a weak D call TRBD1 (6 bases). The germline CDR1 and CDR2 sequences are SGHTA and FQGTGA. The CDR3 runs to 15 residues. Between the trimmed V and J ends, which lost 4 bases and 0 bases, there was a span of 7 bases. CDR3 DNA: TGTGCCAGCAGCTCCAGGGGCTCTGGGGCCAACGTCCTGACTTTC. Amino acids: CASSSRGSGANVLTF.

The gene calls are TRBV27 and TRBJ2-1; possibly TRBD2 for D (6 bases). CDR1 and CDR2 (germline): MNHEY, SMNVEV (reference sequence). This CDR3 is 15 amino acids long. Trimming shortened V by 10 bases and J by 0 bases, and 16 bases separated the two germline ends. Here the CDR3 reads CATKIGGSSYNEQFF. The CDR3 coding sequence is TGTGCCACCAAGATTGGGGGGAGCTCCTACAATGAGCAGTTCTTC.

V is TRBV9 and J is TRBJ1-2; D possibly corresponds to TRBD1 (6 bases). Germline-derived CDR1 and CDR2 are SGDLS and YYNGEE. The V end lost 0 bases, the J end lost 4 bases, and 7 bases lay between the germline ends. This CDR3 is 13 amino acids long. In nucleotides, the CDR3 is TGTGCCAGCAGCGTAGTAGGGGGCTATGGCTACACCTTC. The encoded protein is CASSVVGGYGYTF. Filled out from reference TRBV9 and TRBJ1-2, the complete variable domain reads DSGVTQTPKHLITATGQRVTLRCSPRSGDLSVYWYQQSLDQGLQFLIQYYNGEERAKGNILERFSAQQFPDLHSELNLSSLELGDSALYFCASSVVGGYGYTFGSGTRLTVV.

The chain couples TRBV19 to TRBJ2-1; D unclear. The V and J ends lost 11 bases and 12 bases respectively, with 8 bases between them. The CDR3 is 8 residues long. CDR1 LNHDA and CDR2 SQIVND come from the germline V gene (reference sequence). The CDR3 here is CAPRGQFF. CDR3 nucleotide sequence: TGTGCCCCCAGAGGGCAGTTCTTC.

This chain links TRBV5-1 with TRBJ1-5; D is uncertain. Deletions cut 0 bases from V and 3 bases from J, with 7 bases between. Germline V gives CDR1 SGHRS, CDR2 YFSETQ. The CDR3 loop spans 14 amino acids. CDR3 coding DNA: TGCGCCAGCAGCTTGGACGCAGACAATCAGCCCCAGCATTTT. It translates to CASSLDADNQPQHF.

V and J are TRBV5-6 and TRBJ2-3; D remains unclear. The CDR3 length is 14 residues. Between the trimmed V and J ends, which lost 1 base and 0 bases, there was a span of 6 bases. The germline V gene encodes CDR1 SGHDT and CDR2 YYEEEE. CDR3 sequence reads: CASSLTVSTDTQYF. CDR3 nucleotide sequence: TGTGCCAGCAGCTTGACAGTTAGCACAGATACGCAGTATTTT.

Worth noting for this clone: Other DNA variants within this sample encode the same CDR3. The chain uses TRBV5-1 and TRBJ2-7, with 8 bases matching TRBD1. The CDR3 spans 14 residues. With 0 bases clipped from V and 6 bases from J, the junction kept 5 bases outside the gene matches. Germline V gene lookup returns CDR1 SGHRS and CDR2 YFSETQ. CDR3 protein: CASSLEGQGSEQYF. In DNA form, the CDR3 reads TGCGCCAGCAGCTTGGAAGGACAGGGATCCGAGCAGTACTTC.

This sequence joins TRBV27 and TRBJ2-7, with D perhaps matching TRBD1 (5 bases). With 6 bases removed from V and 2 bases from J, the gap between germline ends came to 14 bases. The CDR3 spans 14 residues. CDR1 and CDR2 from the germline V gene are MNHEY and SMNVEV (reference sequence). CDR3 nucleotide sequence: TGTGCCAGCAGGGGAAGACAGTCCCCCTACGAGCAGTACTTC. Encoded protein: CASRGRQSPYEQYF.

The chain couples TRBV5-6 to TRBJ1-3; D is unresolved. Germline V gene sequence: CDR1 SGHDT, CDR2 YYEEEE. The CDR3 runs to 15 residues. With 0 bases removed from V and 0 bases from J, the gap between germline ends came to 7 bases. The CDR3 DNA reads TGTGCCAGCAGCTTGGGGCCAGTCTCTGGAAACACCATATATTTT. Translated, it gives CASSLGPVSGNTIYF.

This clone was counted a few times. The chain combines TRBV10-3 with TRBJ1-2; D unclear. The V gene's germline CDR1 is ENHRY and CDR2 SYGVKD. The V end lost 6 bases, the J end lost 5 bases, and 13 bases lay between the germline ends. This CDR3 is 13 amino acids long. In DNA, the CDR3 is TGTGCCATCAGACACAGCCTTGGGTATGGCTACACCTTC. Translation: CAIRHSLGYGYTF.

The rearrangement links TRBV27 to TRBJ2-1; no definite D call. The CDR3 totals 14 residues. Trimming shortened V by 2 bases and J by 0 bases, and 5 bases separated the two germline ends. The V gene's germline CDR1 is MNHEY and CDR2 SMNVEV (reference sequence). The CDR3 bases are TGTGCCAGCAGTTTACGGAGCTCCTACAATGAGCAGTTCTTC. This sequence encodes CASSLRSSYNEQFF.

V gene TRBV5-6 combines with J gene TRBJ1-3; D gene uncertain. Deletions cut 6 bases from V and 1 base from J, with 11 bases between. There are 14 residues in the CDR3. Germline lookup yields CDR1 SGHDT and CDR2 YYEEEE. This CDR3 reads CASKKRVSGNTIYF. CDR3 DNA sequence: TGTGCCAGCAAAAAAAGGGTATCTGGAAACACCATATATTTT.

The chain recombines TRBV6-1 with TRBJ1-5; D might be TRBD1 (5 bases). The V end lost 1 base, the J end lost 7 bases, and 14 bases lay between the germline ends. The CDR3 sequence is 15 residues long. Germline CDR1 reads MNHNS; CDR2 reads SASEGT. CDR3 sequence reads: CASSEVWGIGQPQHF. CDR3 nucleotide sequence: TGTGCCAGCAGTGAAGTTTGGGGGATAGGACAGCCCCAGCATTTT.

The gene calls are TRBV28 and TRBJ2-7; D is perhaps TRBD2 (5 bases). The CDR3 extends over 13 amino acids. Germline CDR1 is MDHEN and CDR2 is SYDVKM. Trimming cost V 5 bases and J 3 bases, with 11 bases left between them. In DNA form, the CDR3 reads TGTGCCAGCAGTCCAGGACGGGACTACGAGCAGTACTTC. It yields the protein CASSPGRDYEQYF. Supplemented by reference TRBV28 and TRBJ2-7, the full variable domain reads DVKVTQSSRYLVKRTGEKVFLECVQDMDHENMFWYRQDPGLGLRLIYFSYDVKMKEKGDIPEGYSVSREKKERFSLILESASTNQTSMYLCASSPGRDYEQYFGPGTRLTVT.

The chain recombines TRBV28 with TRBJ2-6; D tentatively reads TRBD1 or TRBD2 (6 bases each). This CDR3 contains 15 residues. Germline CDR1 reads MDHEN; CDR2 reads SYDVKM. The germline V and J ends were trimmed by 1 base and 4 bases, with 8 bases remaining between them. CDR3 residues: CASSLSGAGANVLTF. DNA of the CDR3: TGTGCCAGCAGTTTATCGGGGGCGGGGGCCAACGTCCTGACTTTC. Full variable domain (missing parts from reference TRBV28 and TRBJ2-6): DVKVTQSSRYLVKRTGEKVFLECVQDMDHENMFWYRQDPGLGLRLIYFSYDVKMKEKGDIPEGYSVSREKKERFSLILESASTNQTSMYLCASSLSGAGANVLTFGAGSRLTVL.

This clone was picked up many times. The rearrangement links TRBV4-1 to TRBJ2-7, with D perhaps given as TRBD1 or TRBD2 (5 bases each). Germline assignment: CDR1 MGHRA and CDR2 YSYEKL. V lost 0 bases to trimming and J lost 2 bases, with 11 bases between them. The CDR3 has 15 amino acids. CDR3 coding DNA: TGCGCCAGCAGCCAAGATTATCCGGGACCCTACGAGCAGTACTTC. This codes for CASSQDYPGPYEQYF.

The chain has TRBV11-2 and TRBJ2-2; D perhaps matches TRBD2 (6 bases). There are 14 residues in the CDR3. The germline V gene has CDR1 SGHAT and CDR2 FQNNGV. The germline V and J ends were trimmed by 7 bases and 7 bases, with 16 bases remaining between them. The CDR3 DNA sequence: TGTGCCAGCAAATCGGGGGAGTGGGTCGGGGAGCTGTTTTTT. Translating it yields CASKSGEWVGELFF.

The V gene is TRBV2, the J gene TRBJ2-7; 8 nucleotides agree with TRBD2. The CDR3 is 15 residues long. V dropped 6 bases and J dropped 4; count of bases not matched to a gene: 11. CDR1 and CDR2 from the germline V gene are SNHLY and FYNNEI. This CDR3 is CASSPAGGPPYEQYF. The CDR3 region has the DNA TGTGCCAGCAGCCCCGCGGGAGGACCGCCTTACGAGCAGTACTTC.

In the case of this clone: The sample contains more than one DNA sequence encoding this CDR3. The rearrangement uses TRBV6-5 and TRBJ2-1; TRBD2 is a possible D gene (6 bases). Trimming cost V 2 bases and J 7 bases, with 6 bases left between them. This CDR3 has 12 residues. Germline V lookup: CDR1 MNHEY, CDR2 SVGAGI. CDR3 in amino acids: CASSYGGNEQFF. CDR3 nucleotide sequence: TGTGCCAGCAGTTACGGAGGGAATGAGCAGTTCTTC.

The V call is TRBV6-1, the J call TRBJ2-3; 8 positions agree with TRBD2. The germline V gene encodes CDR1 MNHNS and CDR2 SASEGT. CDR3 length: 15 residues. The ends lost 7 bases at V and 0 bases at J; junction bases unmatched: 6. DNA for the CDR3: TGTGCCAGCAAAGGCGGGAGGCCTAGCACAGATACGCAGTATTTT. Encoded protein: CASKGGRPSTDTQYF.

V gene TRBV5-4 combines with J gene TRBJ1-2; D possibly corresponds to TRBD1 (6 bases). CDR3 length: 15 residues. Trimming left V 7 bases short and J 3 bases short, with 19 bases between. Per the germline V gene, CDR1 is SGHNT and CDR2 is YYREEE (reference sequence). In DNA form, the CDR3 reads TGTGCCAGCTACCGACAGGCGGTGAAGGACTATGGCTACACCTTC. It codes for CASYRQAVKDYGYTF.

A single count supports this clone. V usage is TRBV4-1 and J usage is TRBJ2-7; D unclear. Germline CDR1 reads MGHRA; CDR2 reads YSYEKL. The CDR3 covers 14 residues. V gave up 0 bases and J gave up 0 bases, with 6 bases separating them. CDR3 sequence: CASSQDSSSYEQYF. The CDR3 bases are TGCGCCAGCAGCCAAGACAGTAGCTCCTACGAGCAGTACTTC.

This chain links TRBV30 with TRBJ1-3; D is possibly TRBD1 (5 bases). The CDR3 contains 18 residues. V was cut by 0 bases and J by 1 base, with 19 bases left in between. From germline, CDR1 is GTSNPN and CDR2 SVGIG (reference sequence). CDR3 loop: CAWSVGVSYIGSGNTIYF. As DNA, the CDR3 is TGTGCCTGGAGTGTAGGGGTTAGTTATATCGGGTCTGGAAACACCATATATTTT.